The rows below give T cell receptor beta chains drawn from one sample of a study of blood T cell repertoires in COVID-19. Some clones are missing from TCRdb's copy, which holds only in-frame ones; the method was immunoSEQ multiplex PCR. Among a few hundred thousand clones listed, around nine tenths were seen once. The sample taken for sequencing was peripheral blood. These receptors all come from a man between 45 and 60 years old with COVID-19, enrolled during active disease. CDR3s include the opening cysteine and the closing phenylalanine or tryptophan. Fields, in order: J gene, CDR3 length, clone size, D gene, V gene, CDR3 protein, CDR3 DNA. D genes are given only for firm matches. Clone size appears in some rows only: once, few, many, or a class for an expanded clone.

j_gene: TRBJ2-5
len: 15
abundance: -
d_gene: TRBD1
v_gene: TRBV5-1
CDR3aa: CASSHAGQGKETQYF
CDR3nt: TGCGCCAGCAGCCACGCCGGACAGGGAAAGGAGACCCAGTACTTC

j_gene: TRBJ1-5
len: 14
abundance: -
d_gene: -
v_gene: TRBV7-9
CDR3aa: CASSSQNSNQPQHF
CDR3nt: TGTGCCAGCAGCTCGCAGAATAGCAATCAGCCCCAGCATTTT

j_gene: TRBJ2-3
len: 16
abundance: once
d_gene: TRBD1
v_gene: TRBV6-2/TRBV6-3
CDR3aa: CASSYGTGVGADTQYF
CDR3nt: TGTGCCAGCAGTTACGGGACAGGGGTAGGCGCAGATACGCAGTATTTT

j_gene: TRBJ2-5
len: 14
abundance: -
d_gene: -
v_gene: TRBV2
CDR3aa: CASSGTNSAGRVYF
CDR3nt: TGTGCCAGCAGTGGTACCAATTCGGCGGGGCGCGTTTACTTC

j_gene: TRBJ2-2
len: 14
abundance: -
d_gene: TRBD2
v_gene: TRBV5-1
CDR3aa: CASSLGSGTGELFF
CDR3nt: TGCGCCAGCAGCTTGGGTAGCGGGACCGGGGAGCTGTTTTTT

j_gene: TRBJ2-1
len: 16
abundance: -
d_gene: TRBD1
v_gene: TRBV9
CDR3aa: CASSPQRGRLRNEQFF
CDR3nt: TGTGCCAGCAGCCCTCAAAGGGGGCGGCTACGCAATGAGCAGTTCTTC

j_gene: TRBJ2-5
len: 15
abundance: -
d_gene: TRBD2
v_gene: TRBV30
CDR3aa: CALNLGGGVRETQYF
CDR3nt: TGTGCCTTAAACCTCGGGGGGGGAGTACGGGAGACCCAGTACTTC

j_gene: TRBJ1-6
len: 15
abundance: -
d_gene: -
v_gene: TRBV15
CDR3aa: CATSRDPGNNSPLHF
CDR3nt: TGTGCCACCAGCAGAGATCCGGGGAATAATTCACCCCTCCACTTT

j_gene: TRBJ2-3
len: 14
abundance: -
d_gene: TRBD2
v_gene: TRBV7-9
CDR3aa: CAFTSGTGTDTQYF
CDR3nt: TGTGCCTTCACTAGCGGGACGGGGACAGATACGCAGTATTTT

j_gene: TRBJ2-7
len: 13
abundance: once
d_gene: TRBD2
v_gene: TRBV19
CDR3aa: CASSTSGKGEQYF
CDR3nt: TGTGCCAGTAGTACTAGCGGGAAAGGCGAGCAGTACTTC

j_gene: TRBJ2-2
len: 13
abundance: -
d_gene: TRBD1
v_gene: TRBV29-1
CDR3aa: CSVDTGGGGELFF
CDR3nt: TGCAGCGTTGATACAGGGGGCGGCGGGGAGCTGTTTTTT

j_gene: TRBJ1-3
len: 14
abundance: -
d_gene: -
v_gene: TRBV5-1
CDR3aa: CASSSDSTGNTIYF
CDR3nt: TGCGCCAGCAGCTCGGACAGCACTGGAAACACCATATATTTT

j_gene: TRBJ2-7
len: 16
abundance: -
d_gene: -
v_gene: TRBV21-1
CDR3aa: CASTDTRDRWTYEQYF
CDR3nt: TGTGCCAGCACCGACACACGGGACAGGTGGACCTACGAGCAGTACTTC

j_gene: TRBJ1-2
len: 13
abundance: -
d_gene: -
v_gene: TRBV10-3
CDR3aa: CAIGGLANYGYTF
CDR3nt: TGTGCCATCGGAGGACTAGCTAACTATGGCTACACCTTC

j_gene: TRBJ1-1
len: 14
abundance: -
d_gene: TRBD1
v_gene: TRBV2
CDR3aa: CASMGTGRNTEAFF
CDR3nt: TGTGCCAGCATGGGGACAGGACGGAACACTGAAGCTTTCTTT

j_gene: TRBJ2-3
len: 19
abundance: -
d_gene: TRBD2
v_gene: TRBV7-3
CDR3aa: CASSQHPASSGGGTDTQYF
CDR3nt: TGTGCCAGCAGCCAACATCCTGCGAGTAGCGGGGGCGGCACAGATACGCAGTATTTT

j_gene: TRBJ2-6
len: 14
abundance: few
d_gene: -
v_gene: TRBV30
CDR3aa: CAWSLLSGANVLTF
CDR3nt: TGTGCCTGGAGTCTCCTCTCTGGGGCCAACGTCCTGACTTTC

j_gene: TRBJ1-2
len: 13
abundance: -
d_gene: TRBD1
v_gene: TRBV6-5
CDR3aa: CATTGGLTYGYTF
CDR3nt: TGTGCCACAACAGGGGGCCTTACCTATGGCTACACCTTC

j_gene: TRBJ1-2
len: 13
abundance: -
d_gene: -
v_gene: TRBV3-1/TRBV3-2
CDR3aa: CASSRQGWNGYTF
CDR3nt: TGTGCCAGCAGCCGGCAGGGGTGGAATGGCTACACCTTC

j_gene: TRBJ2-3
len: 15
abundance: -
d_gene: TRBD1
v_gene: TRBV29-1
CDR3aa: CSVEWGTGLADTQYF
CDR3nt: TGCAGCGTTGAATGGGGGACAGGGCTGGCAGATACGCAGTATTTT

j_gene: TRBJ2-7
len: 16
abundance: -
d_gene: -
v_gene: TRBV9
CDR3aa: CASSAMPDRRGYEQYF
CDR3nt: TGTGCCAGCAGCGCGATGCCCGACAGGAGAGGCTACGAGCAGTACTTC

j_gene: TRBJ1-2
len: 14
abundance: -
d_gene: -
v_gene: TRBV29-1
CDR3aa: CSVEGDDRIGGYTF
CDR3nt: TGCAGCGTTGAGGGGGACGACAGGATAGGTGGCTACACCTTC

j_gene: TRBJ1-1
len: 12
abundance: -
d_gene: -
v_gene: TRBV6-5
CDR3aa: CASWALYTEAFF
CDR3nt: TGTGCCAGCTGGGCATTGTACACTGAAGCTTTCTTT

j_gene: TRBJ2-7
len: 14
abundance: -
d_gene: -
v_gene: TRBV7-9
CDR3aa: CASSHRDTPHEQYF
CDR3nt: TGTGCCAGCAGCCACCGGGACACCCCCCACGAGCAGTACTTC

j_gene: TRBJ2-3
len: 17
abundance: -
d_gene: -
v_gene: TRBV4-1
CDR3aa: CASSQDQRSGYTDTQYF
CDR3nt: TGCGCCAGCAGCCAAGATCAGCGTAGCGGTTACACAGATACGCAGTATTTT

j_gene: TRBJ2-7
len: 14
abundance: -
d_gene: TRBD2
v_gene: TRBV5-6
CDR3aa: CASSSRSGGYEQYF
CDR3nt: TGTGCCAGCAGCTCCCGATCGGGAGGCTACGAGCAGTACTTC

j_gene: TRBJ1-5
len: 16
abundance: -
d_gene: TRBD1
v_gene: TRBV11-1
CDR3aa: CASSQTDRGINQPQHF
CDR3nt: TGTGCCAGCAGCCAGACGGACAGGGGTATTAATCAGCCCCAGCATTTT

j_gene: TRBJ2-2
len: 13
abundance: once
d_gene: -
v_gene: TRBV7-3
CDR3aa: CASSSQYTGELFF
CDR3nt: TGTGCCAGCAGCTCCCAGTACACCGGGGAGCTGTTTTTT

j_gene: TRBJ2-1
len: 12
abundance: -
d_gene: TRBD2
v_gene: TRBV30
CDR3aa: CACTGLKNEQFF
CDR3nt: TGTGCCTGCACGGGACTAAAAAATGAGCAGTTCTTC

j_gene: TRBJ1-5
len: 16
abundance: -
d_gene: TRBD1
v_gene: TRBV28
CDR3aa: CASSRDRGQGNQPQHF
CDR3nt: TGTGCCAGCAGTCGAGACAGGGGGCAAGGCAATCAGCCCCAGCATTTT

j_gene: TRBJ2-7
len: 14
abundance: -
d_gene: -
v_gene: TRBV19
CDR3aa: CASSIRHSAYEQYF
CDR3nt: TGTGCCAGTAGTATTCGACATTCTGCCTACGAGCAGTACTTC

j_gene: TRBJ2-7
len: 11
abundance: -
d_gene: -
v_gene: TRBV6-2/TRBV6-3
CDR3aa: CASSHTYEQYF
CDR3nt: TGTGCCAGCAGTCACACCTACGAGCAGTACTTC